This record looks at one T cell receptor (beta chain) sequence and its context. The data stem from a study of blood T cell repertoires in COVID-19. Background on the study: Nucleic acid was either cDNA or gDNA, and it came from T cells, B-cell-depleted T cells, or PBMCs.

The germline gives CDR1 SGHDT, CDR2 YYEEEE. The CDR3 is made up of 14 amino acids. The V gene lost 0 bases and the J gene lost 3 bases, with 7 bases spanning the gap. Enrolled through a virtual design, the participants were between about 18 and 100 years of age and came from about two dozen US areas. Assignments of participants to cohorts depended upon their own reported clinical history. For recovered donors of Cohort 3, there were two negative PCRs, clearance, or symptom resolution. Produced via immunoSEQ multiplex PCR; TCRdb's table is partial and in-frame only. The sample lists about 180,000 clones; 86% were seen once.

The chain joins TRBV5-6 to TRBJ2-1; D possibly corresponds to TRBD1 (5 bases). Sequenced sample: PBMCs or T cells enriched from blood (not recorded which). The sequence derives from a woman in her 30s who had recovered from COVID-19. The CDR3 loop reads CASSLGDSYNEQFF. The CDR3 DNA sequence: TGTGCCAGCAGCTTGGGAGACAGCTACAATGAGCAGTTCTTC.